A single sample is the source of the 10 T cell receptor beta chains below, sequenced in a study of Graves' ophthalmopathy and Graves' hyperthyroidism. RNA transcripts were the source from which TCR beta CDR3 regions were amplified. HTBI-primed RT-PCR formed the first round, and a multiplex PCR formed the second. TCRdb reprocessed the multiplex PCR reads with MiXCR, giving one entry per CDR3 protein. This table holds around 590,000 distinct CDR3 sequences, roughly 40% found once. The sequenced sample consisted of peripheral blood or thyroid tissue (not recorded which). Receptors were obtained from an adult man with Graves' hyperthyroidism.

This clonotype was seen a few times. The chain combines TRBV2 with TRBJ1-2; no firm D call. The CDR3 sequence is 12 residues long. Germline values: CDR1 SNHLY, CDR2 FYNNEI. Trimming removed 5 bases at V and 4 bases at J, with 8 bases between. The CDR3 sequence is CASSLTRYGYTF. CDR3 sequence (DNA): TGTGCCAGCAGTTTGACCCGCTATGGCTACACCTTC.

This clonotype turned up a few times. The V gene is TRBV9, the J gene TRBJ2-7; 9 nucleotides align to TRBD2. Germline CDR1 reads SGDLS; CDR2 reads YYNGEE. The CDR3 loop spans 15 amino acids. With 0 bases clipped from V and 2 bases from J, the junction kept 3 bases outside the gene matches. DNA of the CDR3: TGTGCCAGCAGCGTAGAAGGACTAGCGCCCTACGAGCAGTACTTC. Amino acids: CASSVEGLAPYEQYF.

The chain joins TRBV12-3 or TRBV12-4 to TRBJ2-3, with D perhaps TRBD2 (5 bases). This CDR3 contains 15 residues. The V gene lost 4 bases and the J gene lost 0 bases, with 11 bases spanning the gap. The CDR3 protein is CASSSDWTSTDTQYF. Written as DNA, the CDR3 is TGTGCCAGCAGTTCGGACTGGACTAGCACAGATACGCAGTATTTT.

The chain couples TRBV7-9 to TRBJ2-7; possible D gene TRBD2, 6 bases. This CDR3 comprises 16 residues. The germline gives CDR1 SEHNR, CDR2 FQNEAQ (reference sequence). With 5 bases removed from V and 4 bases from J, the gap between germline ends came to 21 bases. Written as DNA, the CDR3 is TGTGCCAGCAGCGTTGAAAGGCCAACCGGGGGATACGAGCAGTACTTC. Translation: CASSVERPTGGYEQYF.

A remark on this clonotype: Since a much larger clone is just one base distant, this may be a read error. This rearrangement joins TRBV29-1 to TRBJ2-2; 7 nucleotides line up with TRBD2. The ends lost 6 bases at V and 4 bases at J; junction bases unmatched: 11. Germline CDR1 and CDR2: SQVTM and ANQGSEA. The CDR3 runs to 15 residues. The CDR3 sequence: CSVGRGRAFTGELFF. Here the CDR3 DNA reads TGCAGCGTGGGAAGAGGGAGGGCATTCACCGGGGAGCTGTTTTTT.

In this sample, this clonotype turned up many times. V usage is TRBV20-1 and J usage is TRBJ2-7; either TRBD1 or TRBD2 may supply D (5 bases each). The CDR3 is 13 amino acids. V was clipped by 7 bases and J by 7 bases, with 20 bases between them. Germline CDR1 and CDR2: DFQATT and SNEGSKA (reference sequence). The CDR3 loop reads CSVGRTTPGEQYF. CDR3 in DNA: TGCAGTGTAGGACGGACAACCCCGGGGGAGCAGTACTTC.

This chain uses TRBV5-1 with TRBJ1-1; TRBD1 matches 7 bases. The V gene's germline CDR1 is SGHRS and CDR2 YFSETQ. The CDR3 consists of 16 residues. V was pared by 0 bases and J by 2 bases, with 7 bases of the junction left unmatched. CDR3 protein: CASSLVEGATNTEAFF. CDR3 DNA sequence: TGCGCCAGCAGCTTGGTGGAGGGGGCGACAAACACTGAAGCTTTCTTT.

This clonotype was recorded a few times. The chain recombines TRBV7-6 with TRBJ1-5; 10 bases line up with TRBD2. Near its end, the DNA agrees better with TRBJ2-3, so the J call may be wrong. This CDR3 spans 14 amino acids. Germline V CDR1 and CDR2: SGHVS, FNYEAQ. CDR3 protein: CASSLAGLADTQYF. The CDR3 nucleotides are TGTGCCAGCAGCTTAGCGGGACTAGCGGATACGCAGTATTTT.

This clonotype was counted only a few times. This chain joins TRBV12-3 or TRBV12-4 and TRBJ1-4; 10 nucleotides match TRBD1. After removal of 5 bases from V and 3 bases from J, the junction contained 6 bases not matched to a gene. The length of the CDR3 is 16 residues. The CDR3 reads CASSPGQGVANEKLFF. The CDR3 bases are TGTGCCAGCAGTCCTGGACAGGGGGTGGCTAATGAAAAACTGTTTTTT.

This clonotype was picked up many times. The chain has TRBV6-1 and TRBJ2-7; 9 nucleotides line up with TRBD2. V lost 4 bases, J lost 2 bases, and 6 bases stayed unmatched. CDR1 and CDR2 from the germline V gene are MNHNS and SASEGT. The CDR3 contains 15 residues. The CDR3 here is CASSALAGAPYEQYF. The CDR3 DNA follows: TGTGCCAGCAGTGCACTAGCGGGCGCTCCCTACGAGCAGTACTTC.